This T cell receptor beta chain was documented in a study of blood T cells in healthy people across ages. General study findings and limits: Estimated diversity across one million T cells was deemed an underestimate.

CDR1 and CDR2 (germline): SGHRS, YFSETQ. Trimming took 2 bases from V and 4 from J, leaving 12 bases between them. The CDR3 runs 14 residues. Combining a sample-barcoded 5' primer with a J-beta primer mix, a second PCR ran for about 6 to 12 cycles. Using its own MiXCR run on the 5' RACE reads, TCRdb lists one record per CDR3 protein. The sample lists hundreds of thousands of distinct CDR3 sequences, around two fifths seen once, with roughly 19% in the top ten. With regard to this clonotype: No antigen is known for it.

Sequencing was performed on blood. This clonotype originated in a man between 60 and 75 years old in good health. The chain combines TRBV5-1 with TRBJ1-1; D unclear. The CDR3 protein is CASSLGRSGTEAFF. The CDR3 bases are TGCGCCAGCAGCTTAGGTCGAAGCGGCACTGAAGCTTTCTTT.